The clone carrying this TCR beta chain was counted many times. What it binds is not known. This CDR3 comprises 18 residues. With 3 bases clipped from V and 1 base from J, the junction kept 9 bases outside the gene matches. Germline CDR1 and CDR2: SGHRS and YFSETQ. TCRdb recomputed calls from the 5' RACE reads with MiXCR, one row per CDR3 protein. The sample has 200,000 to 250,000 distinct CDR3 sequences; about 7% are singletons. This sample was taken from a study of CD8 T cells in ankylosing spondylitis. The study's findings and limits: Blood from ankylosing spondylitis patients appeared to carry a characteristic roughly 8-variant TCR beta motif. Researchers reportedly found disease-linked clones significantly enriched in matched ankylosing spondylitis synovial fluid. Past research had described some motif variants in reactive arthritis synovial fluid and blood.

The sequence was obtained from a male donor with ankylosing spondylitis. The V gene is TRBV5-1, the J gene TRBJ2-3, with 12 positions matching TRBD2. Input material: blood, either unsorted or a sorted T cell fraction (not recorded which). For the CDR3, the DNA is TGCGCCAGCAGCTCGCAATATCTAGCGGGAGGGGGCACAGATACGCAGTATTTT. Translating gives CASSSQYLAGGGTDTQYF.